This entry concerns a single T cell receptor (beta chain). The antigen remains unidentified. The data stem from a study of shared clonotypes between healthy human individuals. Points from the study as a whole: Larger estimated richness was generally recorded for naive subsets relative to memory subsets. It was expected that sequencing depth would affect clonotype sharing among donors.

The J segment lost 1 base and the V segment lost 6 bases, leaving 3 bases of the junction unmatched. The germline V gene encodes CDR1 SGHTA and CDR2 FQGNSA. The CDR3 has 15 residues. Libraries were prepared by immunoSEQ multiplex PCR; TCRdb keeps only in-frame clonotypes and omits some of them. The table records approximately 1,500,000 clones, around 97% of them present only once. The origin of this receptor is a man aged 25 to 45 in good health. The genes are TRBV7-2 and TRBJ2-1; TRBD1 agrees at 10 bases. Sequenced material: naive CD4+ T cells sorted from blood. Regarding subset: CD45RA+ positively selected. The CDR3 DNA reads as TGTGCCAGCAGTCGGGACAGGGGATCCTACAATGAGCAGTTCTTC. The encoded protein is CASSRDRGSYNEQFF.